The 18 T cell receptor beta chains in this list originate from one sample, sequenced in a study of control samples from healthy donors and cancer patients. The method was immunoSEQ multiplex PCR; TCRdb's version includes in-frame clones alone and lacks a portion of them. The table shows 130,000 or so clones, with 90% occurring only once. Sequenced: blood. The receptors derive from a man aged 40-49 years in good health.

The chain uses TRBV5-1 and TRBJ2-2; 9 bases are a match to TRBD1. CDR3 size: 17 residues. Germline CDR1 reads SGHRS; CDR2 reads YFSETQ. Trimming took 4 bases from V and 6 from J; bases not matched to a gene: 13. CDR3 residues: CASSRNPGQGFSGELFF. CDR3 sequence (DNA): TGCGCCAGCAGCAGAAACCCGGGACAGGGATTCTCCGGGGAGCTGTTTTTT.

This clone was observed once. The V and J genes are TRBV7-2 and TRBJ1-2; D perhaps matches TRBD1 (5 bases). The CDR3 sequence is 14 residues long. Trimming removed 5 bases at V and 8 bases at J, with 18 bases between. The germline V gene has CDR1 SGHTA and CDR2 FQGNSA. The CDR3 is CASSARGGDGGYTF. CDR3 bases: TGTGCCAGCAGCGCCCGGGGGGGGGATGGCGGCTACACCTTC. The complete variable domain, with remaining parts taken from reference TRBV7-2 and TRBJ1-2, reads GAGVSQSPSNKVTEKGKDVELRCDPISGHTALYWYRQSLGQGLEFLIYFQGNSAPDKSGLPSDRFSAERTGGSVSTLTIQRTQQEDSAVYLCASSARGGDGGYTFGSGTRLTVV.

Only a few counts were recorded for this clone. This chain links TRBV2 with TRBJ1-5, with TRBD1 matching 9 bases. CDR3 length equals 14 residues. CDR1 is SNHLY, CDR2 FYNNEI, per germline. The V and J ends lost 6 bases and 6 bases, in that order; junction bases with no gene match: 6. CDR3 sequence: CASSATGGLQPQHF. The DNA for the CDR3 is TGTGCCAGCAGCGCGACAGGGGGTCTTCAGCCCCAGCATTTT.

The chain combines TRBV19 with TRBJ2-4; tentative D call: TRBD2 (6 bases). Trimming took off 3 bases at V and 5 bases at J, with 11 bases between the two ends. This CDR3 is 14 amino acids long. Looked up from germline, CDR1 is LNHDA and CDR2 is SQIVND (reference sequence). This CDR3 reads CASSMVGGQNIQYF. In DNA form, the CDR3 reads TGTGCCAGTAGTATGGTAGGAGGGCAAAACATTCAGTACTTC.

The chain links TRBV6-5 to TRBJ1-3, with 7 bases identical to TRBD1. Germline assignment: CDR1 MNHEY and CDR2 SVGAGI. J gave up 0 bases and V 3 bases, and 5 bases lay outside the gene matches. CDR3 length equals 16 residues. For the CDR3, the DNA is TGTGCCAGCAGTTATGGGTCAGGGGGCTCTGGAAACACCATATATTTT. Protein product: CASSYGSGGSGNTIYF.

The rearrangement uses TRBV7-3 and TRBJ2-1; D might be TRBD1 or TRBD2, each matching 5 bases. Germline CDR1 SGHTA, CDR2 FQGTGA. This CDR3 comprises 13 residues. The ends were cut back, 5 bases at V and 5 bases at J, with 10 bases in the middle. In DNA, the CDR3 is TGTGCCAGCAGCCCCGGGACCAACAATGAGCAGTTCTTC. The encoded protein is CASSPGTNNEQFF.

The chain combines TRBV9 with TRBJ2-2, with D possibly matching TRBD2 (5 bases). There are 15 residues in the CDR3. V lost 9 bases and J 0 bases, leaving 15 bases between the germline ends. Per the germline V gene, CDR1 is SGDLS and CDR2 is YYNGEE. CDR3 nucleotides: TGTGCCACCACCCACAGCGGAGCGAACACCGGGGAGCTGTTTTTT. The encoded protein is CATTHSGANTGELFF.

This chain links TRBV19 with TRBJ1-6; D is unresolved. Trimming removed 6 bases at V and 11 bases at J, with 20 bases between. CDR3 size: 15 residues. Germline V gene data show CDR1 as LNHDA and CDR2 as SQIVND (reference sequence). CDR3 sequence reads: CASRTKGRATAPLHF. CDR3 bases: TGTGCCAGTAGGACTAAAGGACGGGCCACAGCACCCCTCCACTTT.

CDR3 bases: TGTGCCTGGAGTTTCGGGACAGGGCTTTCAGATACGCAGTATTTT. Translating gives CAWSFGTGLSDTQYF. The chain combines TRBV30 with TRBJ2-3, with 9 bases that match TRBD1. The junction had 7 bases not matched to a gene; V was cut back by 2 bases and J by 4 bases. The germline V gene has CDR1 GTSNPN and CDR2 SVGIG (reference sequence). The CDR3 is 15 amino acids.

This rearrangement joins TRBV23-1 to TRBJ2-5; TRBD1 agrees at 8 bases. TRBV23-1 is an ORF, with its function uncertain. The CDR3 loop spans 14 amino acids. This chain's CDR3 is CADHGRGLAETQYF. DNA for the CDR3: TGCGCAGACCATGGCAGGGGGCTTGCAGAGACCCAGTACTTC.

CDR3 DNA: TGTGCCAGCAGTTTCTCGGGAAGGGGCGAGCAGTACTTC. This encodes CASSFSGRGEQYF. The chain recombines TRBV27 with TRBJ2-7, with D perhaps assigned TRBD1 or TRBD2 (5 bases each). Trimming stripped 3 bases from V and 6 bases from J, with 12 bases between. This CDR3 spans 13 amino acids. Per the germline V gene, CDR1 is MNHEY and CDR2 is SMNVEV (reference sequence).

The chain carries TRBV5-1 and TRBJ2-1; the match to TRBD2 covers 9 bases. Looked up from germline, CDR1 is SGHRS and CDR2 is YFSETQ. V trimming: 2 bases; J trimming: 2 bases; junction bases outside the gene matches: 2. This CDR3 spans 15 amino acids. Here the CDR3 DNA reads TGCGCCAGCAGCTTACTAGCGGGCACCTACAATGAGCAGTTCTTC. Protein: CASSLLAGTYNEQFF.

This rearrangement joins TRBV11-2 to TRBJ2-1; 8 positions match TRBD2. The CDR3 sequence is 17 residues long. Trimming at V came to 1 base and at J to 9 bases, leaving 14 bases not matched to a gene. From germline, CDR1 is SGHAT and CDR2 FQNNGV. CDR3: CASSLVSAGARLGEQFF. The CDR3 nucleotides read TGTGCCAGCAGCTTAGTGTCAGCGGGGGCCCGATTGGGTGAGCAGTTCTTC.

The J gene is TRBJ2-3, the V gene TRBV3-1 (or the pseudogene TRBV3-2), with D possibly TRBD2 on 6 matching bases. V dropped 1 base and J dropped 10 bases, with 12 bases sitting between them. Looked up from germline, CDR1 is LGHDT and CDR2 is YNNKEL (reference sequence). The CDR3 contains 13 residues. Here the CDR3 reads CASSQGGDGAQYF. CDR3 DNA sequence: TGTGCCAGCAGCCAAGGGGGGGACGGGGCGCAGTATTTT.

CDR3 nucleotide sequence: TGTGCCAGCAGCTTAGCGTCTACCACTGAAGCTTTCTTT. It codes for CASSLASTTEAFF. The gene calls are TRBV7-8 and TRBJ1-1; D is ambiguous. The germline V and J ends were trimmed by 0 bases and 4 bases, with 6 bases remaining between them. The CDR3 is 13 amino acids. Germline V CDR1 and CDR2: SGHVS, FQNEAQ.

The J gene is TRBJ2-2, the V gene TRBV5-1, with 8 bases identical to TRBD1. V dropped 1 base and J dropped 0; count of bases not matched to a gene: 5. The length of the CDR3 is 17 residues. The germline gives CDR1 SGHRS, CDR2 YFSETQ. This CDR3 is CASSLRGTGANTGELFF. The CDR3 DNA sequence: TGCGCCAGCAGCTTGAGAGGGACAGGAGCGAACACCGGGGAGCTGTTTTTT.

The rearrangement joins TRBV5-8 to TRBJ2-1; no firm D call. Germline V lookup: CDR1 SGHTS, CDR2 YDEGEE. The germline V and J ends were trimmed by 4 bases and 4 bases, with 6 bases remaining between them. The CDR3 runs 12 residues. CDR3 DNA: TGTGCCAGCAGCGCATTATACAATGAGCAGTTCTTC. Amino acids: CASSALYNEQFF.

The chain is built from TRBV5-1 and TRBJ1-1; maybe TRBD1 (6 bases). V lost 1 base to trimming and J lost 5 bases, with 9 bases between them. The V gene's germline CDR1 is SGHRS and CDR2 YFSETQ. The CDR3 runs 13 residues. The chain's CDR3 is CASSLTQGTEAFF. The CDR3 nucleotides are TGCGCCAGCAGCTTGACACAGGGTACTGAAGCTTTCTTT.